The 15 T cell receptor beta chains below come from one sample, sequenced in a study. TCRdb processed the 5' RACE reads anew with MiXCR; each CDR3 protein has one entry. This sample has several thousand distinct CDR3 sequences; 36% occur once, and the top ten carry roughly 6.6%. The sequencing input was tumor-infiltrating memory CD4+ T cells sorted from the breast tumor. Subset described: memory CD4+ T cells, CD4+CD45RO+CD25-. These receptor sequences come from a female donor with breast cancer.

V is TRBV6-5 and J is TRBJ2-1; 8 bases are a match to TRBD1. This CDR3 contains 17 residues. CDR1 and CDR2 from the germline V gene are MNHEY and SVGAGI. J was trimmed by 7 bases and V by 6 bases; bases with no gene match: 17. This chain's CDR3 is CASRTRTGQGHRNEQFF. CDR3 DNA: TGTGCCAGCAGGACGAGGACCGGACAGGGACATAGGAATGAGCAGTTCTTC.

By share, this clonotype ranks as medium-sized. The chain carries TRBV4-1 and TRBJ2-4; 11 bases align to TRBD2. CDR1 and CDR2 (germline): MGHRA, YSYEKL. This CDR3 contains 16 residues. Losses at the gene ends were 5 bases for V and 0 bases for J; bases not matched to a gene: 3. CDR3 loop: CASSKLAGEAKNIQYF. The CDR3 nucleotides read TGCGCCAGCAGCAAACTAGCGGGGGAAGCCAAAAACATTCAGTACTTC.

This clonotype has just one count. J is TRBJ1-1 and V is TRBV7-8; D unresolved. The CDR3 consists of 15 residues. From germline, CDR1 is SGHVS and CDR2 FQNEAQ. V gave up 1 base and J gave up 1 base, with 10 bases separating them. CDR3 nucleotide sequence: TGTGCCAGCAGCTTAGTCCAGCATAGGAACACTGAAGCTTTCTTT. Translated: CASSLVQHRNTEAFF. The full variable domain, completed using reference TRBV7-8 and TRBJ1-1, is GAGVSQSPRYKVAKRGQDVALRCDPISGHVSLFWYQQALGQGPEFLTYFQNEAQLDKSGLPSDRFFAERPEGSVSTLKIQRTQQEDSAVYLCASSLVQHRNTEAFFGQGTRLTVV.

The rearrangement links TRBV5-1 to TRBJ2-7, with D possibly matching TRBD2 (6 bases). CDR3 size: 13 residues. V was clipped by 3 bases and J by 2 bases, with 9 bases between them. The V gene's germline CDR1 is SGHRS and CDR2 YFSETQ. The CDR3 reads CASSSAGTYEQYF. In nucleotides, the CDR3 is TGCGCCAGCAGCTCCGCGGGGACCTACGAGCAGTACTTC.

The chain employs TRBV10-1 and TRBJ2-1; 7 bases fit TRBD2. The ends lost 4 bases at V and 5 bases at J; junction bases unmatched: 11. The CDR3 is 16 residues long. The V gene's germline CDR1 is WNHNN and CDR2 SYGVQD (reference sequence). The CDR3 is CASSGGRALGHNEQFF. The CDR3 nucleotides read TGCGCCAGCAGTGGGGGGAGGGCCCTCGGGCACAATGAGCAGTTCTTC.

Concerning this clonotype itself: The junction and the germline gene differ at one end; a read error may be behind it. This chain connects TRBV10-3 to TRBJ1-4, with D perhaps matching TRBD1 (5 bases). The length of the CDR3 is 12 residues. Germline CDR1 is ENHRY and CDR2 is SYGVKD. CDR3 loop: CAISESTGPLAF. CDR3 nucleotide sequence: TGTGCCATCAGTGAATCAACAGGTCCGCTGGCTTTT.

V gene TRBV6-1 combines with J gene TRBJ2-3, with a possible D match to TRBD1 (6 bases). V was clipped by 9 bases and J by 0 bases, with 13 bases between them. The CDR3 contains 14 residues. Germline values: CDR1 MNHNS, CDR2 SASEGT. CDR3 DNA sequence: TGTGCCAGTCAGATACAGGGTAGCACAGATACGCAGTATTTT. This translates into CASQIQGSTDTQYF.

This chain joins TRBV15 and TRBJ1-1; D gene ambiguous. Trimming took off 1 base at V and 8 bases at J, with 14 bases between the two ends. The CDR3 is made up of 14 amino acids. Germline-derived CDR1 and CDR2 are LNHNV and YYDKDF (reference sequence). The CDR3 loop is CATSRVDTLREAFF. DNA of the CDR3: TGTGCCACCAGCAGAGTAGACACCCTCAGGGAAGCTTTCTTT. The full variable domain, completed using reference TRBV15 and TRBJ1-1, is DAMVIQNPRYQVTQFGKPVTLSCSQTLNHNVMYWYQQKSSQAPKLLFHYYDKDFNNEADTPDNFQSRRPNTSFCFLDIRSPGLGDTAMYLCATSRVDTLREAFFGQGTRLTVV.

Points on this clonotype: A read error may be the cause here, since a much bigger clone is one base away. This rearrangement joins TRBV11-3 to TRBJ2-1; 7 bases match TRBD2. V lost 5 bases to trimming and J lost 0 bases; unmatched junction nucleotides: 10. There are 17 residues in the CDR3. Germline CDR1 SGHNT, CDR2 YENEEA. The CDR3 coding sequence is TGTGCCAGCAGCCTGGGACCAGCGGGATCCTCCTACAATGAGCAGTTCTTC. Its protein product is CASSLGPAGSSYNEQFF. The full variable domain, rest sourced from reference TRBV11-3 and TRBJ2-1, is EAGVVQSPRYKIIEKKQPVAFWCNPISGHNTLYWYLQNLGQGPELLIRYENEEAVDDSQLPKDRFSAERLKGVDSTLKIQPAELGDSAVYLCASSLGPAGSSYNEQFFGPGTRLTVL.

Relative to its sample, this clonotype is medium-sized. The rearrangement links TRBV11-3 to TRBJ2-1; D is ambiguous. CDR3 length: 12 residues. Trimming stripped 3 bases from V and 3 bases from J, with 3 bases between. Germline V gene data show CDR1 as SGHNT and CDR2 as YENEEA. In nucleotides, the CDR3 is TGTGCCAGCAGCTTTGTCTACAATGAGCAGTTCTTC. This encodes CASSFVYNEQFF. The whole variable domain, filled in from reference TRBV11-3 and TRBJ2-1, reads EAGVVQSPRYKIIEKKQPVAFWCNPISGHNTLYWYLQNLGQGPELLIRYENEEAVDDSQLPKDRFSAERLKGVDSTLKIQPAELGDSAVYLCASSFVYNEQFFGPGTRLTVL.

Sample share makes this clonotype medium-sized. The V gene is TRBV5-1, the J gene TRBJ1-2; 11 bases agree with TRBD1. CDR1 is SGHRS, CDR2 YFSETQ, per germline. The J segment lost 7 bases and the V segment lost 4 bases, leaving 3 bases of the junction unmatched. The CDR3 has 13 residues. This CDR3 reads CASSGGQGGGYTF. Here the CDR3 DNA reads TGCGCCAGCAGCGGGGGACAGGGGGGTGGCTACACCTTC. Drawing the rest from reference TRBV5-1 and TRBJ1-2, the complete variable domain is KAGVTQTPRYLIKTRGQQVTLSCSPISGHRSVSWYQQTPGQGLQFLFEYFSETQRNKGNFPGRFSGRQFSNSRSEMNVSTLELGDSALYLCASSGGQGGGYTFGSGTRLTVV.

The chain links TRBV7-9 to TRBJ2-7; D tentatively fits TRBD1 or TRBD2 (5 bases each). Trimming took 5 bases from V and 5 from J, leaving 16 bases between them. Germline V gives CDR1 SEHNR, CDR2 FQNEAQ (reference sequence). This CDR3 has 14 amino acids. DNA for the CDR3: TGTGCCAGCAGCACCGGGACCGGGATCCACGAGCAGTACTTC. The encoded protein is CASSTGTGIHEQYF.

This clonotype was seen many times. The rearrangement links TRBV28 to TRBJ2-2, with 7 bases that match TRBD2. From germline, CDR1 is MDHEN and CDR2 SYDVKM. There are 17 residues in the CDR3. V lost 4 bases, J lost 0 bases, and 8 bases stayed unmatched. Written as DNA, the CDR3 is TGTGCCAGCAGTTCTTGGGGGGGACTCGCGAACACCGGGGAGCTGTTTTTT. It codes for CASSSWGGLANTGELFF. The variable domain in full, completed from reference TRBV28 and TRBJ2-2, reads DVKVTQSSRYLVKRTGEKVFLECVQDMDHENMFWYRQDPGLGLRLIYFSYDVKMKEKGDIPEGYSVSREKKERFSLILESASTNQTSMYLCASSSWGGLANTGELFFGEGSRLTVL.

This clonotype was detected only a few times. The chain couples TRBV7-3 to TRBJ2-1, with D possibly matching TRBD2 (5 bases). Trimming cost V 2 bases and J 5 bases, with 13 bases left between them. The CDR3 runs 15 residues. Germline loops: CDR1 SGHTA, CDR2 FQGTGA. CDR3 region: CASSLAGRFDNEQFF. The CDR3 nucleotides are TGTGCCAGCAGCTTAGCGGGCAGGTTCGACAATGAGCAGTTCTTC. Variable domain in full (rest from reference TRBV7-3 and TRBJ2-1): GAGVSQTPSNKVTEKGKYVELRCDPISGHTALYWYRQSLGQGPEFLIYFQGTGAADDSGLPNDRFFAVRPEGSVSTLKIQRTERGDSAVYLCASSLAGRFDNEQFFGPGTRLTVL.

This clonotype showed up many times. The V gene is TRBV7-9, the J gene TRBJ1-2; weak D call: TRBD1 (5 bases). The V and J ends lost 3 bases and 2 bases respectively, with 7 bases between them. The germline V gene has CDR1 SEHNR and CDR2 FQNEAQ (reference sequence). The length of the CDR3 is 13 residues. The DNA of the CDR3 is TGTGCCAGCAGCTTCGGGGGAAACTATGGCTACACCTTC. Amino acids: CASSFGGNYGYTF.